A selection of T cell receptor beta chains follows, all from one sample in a study of T cell responses to AZD1222 COVID-19 vaccine. The data were produced by immunoSEQ multiplex PCR, yet TCRdb's version contains in-frame clones alone and is incomplete. Counted here are roughly 200,000 clones, around 94% occurring once; the ten biggest clones make up 3.6%. Sequenced material: peripheral blood, taken 28 days after the second dose of the MenACWY control vaccine. These receptors originate from an adult who received the MenACWY meningococcal vaccine as a control. Both conserved end residues are part of each CDR3. A D gene is named only where the DNA matches it firmly. Some rows mark clone size as missing; the rest say once, few, many or name a class of expanded clone.

DNA	CDR3	J	size	D	V
TGTGCCAGCAGCCCTTCCGGGACGGCCTATGGCTACACCTTC	CASSPSGTAYGYTF	TRBJ1-2	-	-	TRBV9
TGTGCCAGCCAGCAGGGGAGAGCAGATACGCAGTATTTT	CASQQGRADTQYF	TRBJ2-3	-	-	TRBV19
TGTGCCAGCAGCGCCGGACCTGCCAACACCATATATTTT	CASSAGPANTIYF	TRBJ1-3	-	-	TRBV2
TGTGCCAGCGAAGCTGGTAATGGTCAGCCCCAGCATTTT	CASEAGNGQPQHF	TRBJ1-5	-	-	TRBV6-1
TGTGCCAGCAGCTTTAAGCGGGGTTCCTACAATGAGCAGTTCTTC	CASSFKRGSYNEQFF	TRBJ2-1	-	TRBD2	TRBV13
TGTGCCGCTTCTTCCGGGGGGGGACAGGGTGATCAGCCCCAGCATTTT	CAASSGGGQGDQPQHF	TRBJ1-5	-	TRBD1	TRBV28
TGTGCCAGCCGGCGGGGGGCGTTACCCAAAAACATTCAGTACTTC	CASRRGALPKNIQYF	TRBJ2-4	once	TRBD2	TRBV6-5
TGTGCCAGCAGCCTGGAAAAATCAACAGATACGCAGTATTTT	CASSLEKSTDTQYF	TRBJ2-3	-	-	TRBV6-4
TGTGCCAGCAGCTTGGAAGTCGGGGAGCTGTTTTTT	CASSLEVGELFF	TRBJ2-2	-	-	TRBV5-4
TGTGCCAGCAGCGTAATCCCAGTACTAGCGGGAGGGGTTGGGACCGGGGAGCTGTTTTTT	CASSVIPVLAGGVGTGELFF	TRBJ2-2	-	TRBD2	TRBV9
TGTGCCTCCCAGACAGGGGGAGATGGTCAGCCCCAGCATTTT	CASQTGGDGQPQHF	TRBJ1-5	once	TRBD1	TRBV30
TGTGCCAGCTCTGACCAAGGACAGCTGAACACTGAAGCTTTCTTT	CASSDQGQLNTEAFF	TRBJ1-1	-	-	TRBV18
TGTGCCAGTAGTCCACAGGTCCTTAACTATGGCTACACCTTC	CASSPQVLNYGYTF	TRBJ1-2	-	-	TRBV19
TGCGCCAGCAGCTGGGGGACAGGAGGGGGAAGGCCCCAGCATTTT	CASSWGTGGGRPQHF	TRBJ1-5	-	TRBD1	TRBV5-1
TGCGCCAGCAGCTTGGGCATTGCGAAGAACACTGAAGCTTTCTTT	CASSLGIAKNTEAFF	TRBJ1-1	once	-	TRBV5-1
TGTGCCAGTAGGCCGGACGGGACCTACGAGCAGTACTTC	CASRPDGTYEQYF	TRBJ2-7	-	-	TRBV19
TGTGCCAGCAGCCCGACTAGTTATTACTACGAGCAGTACTTC	CASSPTSYYYEQYF	TRBJ2-7	once	-	TRBV27
TGTGCCAGCAGACCGGGACTAGCGGGAGTTTACGAGCAGTACTTC	CASRPGLAGVYEQYF	TRBJ2-7	-	TRBD2	TRBV28
TGTGCCAGCAGCCCCGGACAGGTCCCCTCCTACGAGCAGTACTTC	CASSPGQVPSYEQYF	TRBJ2-7	once	TRBD1	TRBV5-8
TGTGCCAGCAACCCCCCGGCGGGGATCTACGAGCAGTACTTC	CASNPPAGIYEQYF	TRBJ2-7	-	-	TRBV6-2/TRBV6-3
TGTGCCAGCAGTTTAATGGGGGAAGCGCAGTACTTC	CASSLMGEAQYF	TRBJ2-7	-	-	TRBV28
TGTGCCACCTCAAAAACAGGGGGCGGAGATCAGCCCCAGCATTTT	CATSKTGGGDQPQHF	TRBJ1-5	-	TRBD1	TRBV6-5
TGTGCCAGCAGCCAGCCGGGACAGGGGGTGTACGAGCAGTACTTC	CASSQPGQGVYEQYF	TRBJ2-7	-	TRBD1	TRBV5-5
TGTGCCTGGGCCGGGACTAATAATCAGCCCCAGCATTTT	CAWAGTNNQPQHF	TRBJ1-5	-	-	TRBV30
TGTGCCAGCAGCTTATCTGATACGGTATTCGGCCGCGAGGATGGCTACACCTTC	CASSLSDTVFGREDGYTF	TRBJ1-2	-	-	TRBV7-9
TGTGCCAGCTCACCACCTTCGACTAGCGGGAGGTTCTACAATGAGCAGTTCTTC	CASSPPSTSGRFYNEQFF	TRBJ2-1	-	TRBD2	TRBV18
TGTGCCAGCAGCCCCACTCCTGGGGGTGCTAATGAAAAACTGTTTTTT	CASSPTPGGANEKLFF	TRBJ1-4	-	-	TRBV9
TGTGCCAGTAGCACTGACAGGGGAAATTCACCCCTCCACTTT	CASSTDRGNSPLHF	TRBJ1-6	once	TRBD1	TRBV19
TGTGCCAGCAGTGATACTCGGACAGCTTTTTATTCACCCCTCCACTTT	CASSDTRTAFYSPLHF	TRBJ1-6	-	-	TRBV6-1
TGCGCCAGCAGCCGCGGACTAGCGGGAGGGAGCACAGATACGCAGTATTTT	CASSRGLAGGSTDTQYF	TRBJ2-3	-	TRBD2	TRBV5-1
TGTGCCAGCGGACAGACTAGCGTAGAGACCCAGTACTTC	CASGQTSVETQYF	TRBJ2-5	once	TRBD2	TRBV11-2
TGTGCCACCAGTGATGGTCGGCAGGCAGGCTCCAGCAATCAGCCCCAGCATTTT	CATSDGRQAGSSNQPQHF	TRBJ1-5	-	-	TRBV24-1
TGTGCCTGGAACGCCTTTCGGTGGGAGACCCAGTACTTC	CAWNAFRWETQYF	TRBJ2-5	-	-	TRBV30
TGTGCCAGCACCTATTGGGGGGGAGGCTACACCTTC	CASTYWGGGYTF	TRBJ1-2	-	-	TRBV28
TGTGCCAGCAGCCAAGACCACAGGGGCGCTGAAGCTTTCTTT	CASSQDHRGAEAFF	TRBJ1-1	once	TRBD1	TRBV4-2
TGTGCCAGCAGTCGCATGATACAGGGTAGGGGCACCGGGGAGCTGTTTTTT	CASSRMIQGRGTGELFF	TRBJ2-2	-	-	TRBV6-6
TGTGCCAGCAGTTTCGGGACAGGGCGGAACACTGAAGCTTTCTTT	CASSFGTGRNTEAFF	TRBJ1-1	-	TRBD1	TRBV27
TGCGCCAGCAGCCACCCAAGCGCAGGGACAGATACGCAGTATTTT	CASSHPSAGTDTQYF	TRBJ2-3	once	-	TRBV4-1
TGTGCCAGTAGTACTTCCGGGGCCGATCGCTATGGCTACACCTTC	CASSTSGADRYGYTF	TRBJ1-2	-	-	TRBV19
TGTGCCAGCAGTTTATCTGTGACGGGCAGCTACGAGCAGTACTTC	CASSLSVTGSYEQYF	TRBJ2-7	few	-	TRBV27
TGTGCCAGCAGTGAACAATCCCGTTCTGGGGCCAACGTCCTGACTTTC	CASSEQSRSGANVLTF	TRBJ2-6	-	-	TRBV6-1
TGTGCCAGCAGTTCCCATGCACTAGCGGGAGATAGATACGAGCAGTACTTC	CASSSHALAGDRYEQYF	TRBJ2-7	few	TRBD2	TRBV28
TGTGCCAGCAGCCCCCTGGGGGCTAGCGGGAGGGATGAGCAGTTCTTC	CASSPLGASGRDEQFF	TRBJ2-1	-	TRBD2	TRBV7-3
TGCGCCAGCAGTCAAAAAACAGTGCTCATTCAGTACTTC	CASSQKTVLIQYF	TRBJ2-4	-	-	TRBV23-1
TGTGCCACCAGTGAACTGGACAGGGATGCAGGGGAGCTGTTTTTT	CATSELDRDAGELFF	TRBJ2-2	many	TRBD1	TRBV24-1
TGTGCCAGTAGTAGGAGGACAGGGACGGGCAATGAGCAGTTCTTC	CASSRRTGTGNEQFF	TRBJ2-1	once	TRBD1	TRBV19
TGTGCCAGCTCACCTGTAGGGTCCTCCCAAGAGACCCAGTACTTC	CASSPVGSSQETQYF	TRBJ2-5	-	-	TRBV18
TGTGCCAGCAGGGGCGGAGGGCCTCCTTACGAGCAGTACTTC	CASRGGGPPYEQYF	TRBJ2-7	-	-	TRBV7-9
TGTGCCAGTAGTCAATCGACAGGGGCAGTCTATGGCTACACCTTC	CASSQSTGAVYGYTF	TRBJ1-2	once	TRBD1	TRBV19
TGTGCCAGCACTGGGGTTAGGGGACAGGTGGGCCGGGGGTCACCCCTCCACTTT	CASTGVRGQVGRGSPLHF	TRBJ1-6	-	TRBD1	TRBV2
TGTGCCAGCAGCTTAGGGGGACTCTACAATGAGCAGTTCTTC	CASSLGGLYNEQFF	TRBJ2-1	-	-	TRBV7-9
TGTGCCACCACGGGCCTTGGGACCGGGGAGCTGTTTTTT	CATTGLGTGELFF	TRBJ2-2	-	-	TRBV24-1
TGTGCCAGCAGTTACGGAGGACCTAACTATGGCTACACCTTC	CASSYGGPNYGYTF	TRBJ1-2	-	-	TRBV6-6
TGCGCCAGCAGCTTGCGGGGGAACCAAGAGACCCAGTACTTC	CASSLRGNQETQYF	TRBJ2-5	-	-	TRBV5-1